Listed below are T cell receptor beta chains from one sample, sequenced in a study of cytomegalovirus exposure and HLA in healthy donors. Method: immunoSEQ multiplex PCR; TCRdb's copy keeps in-frame clones and lacks some. The data hold approximately 150,000 clones, with over 60% observed a single time. Sequenced input: PBMCs. These receptors were obtained from a woman in her late teens or twenties in good health and CMV-seronegative. The CDR3 runs from the conserved cysteine through the conserved F or W. Fields, in order: clone size, J gene, V gene, D gene, CDR3 DNA, CDR3 protein. A D gene is named only where the DNA matches it firmly. Clone size is not always given. Where it is, it says once, few, many or a class for expanded clones.

-,TRBJ2-5,TRBV28,TRBD1,TGTGCCGTATCCAGGGGGCAAGAGACCCAGTACTTC,CAVSRGQETQYF
-,TRBJ2-2,TRBV2,-,TGTGCCAGCACCAGGAGGGATGGTCCCGGGGAGCTGTTTTTT,CASTRRDGPGELFF
-,TRBJ1-6,TRBV4-2,-,TGTGCCAGCAGCCAAGATCCGACAGGAGGTTCACCCCTCCACTTT,CASSQDPTGGSPLHF
-,TRBJ2-7,TRBV19,TRBD1,TGTGCCACTACAAAAGACAGGGGGCTTTCCGAGCAGTACTTC,CATTKDRGLSEQYF
-,TRBJ1-2,TRBV6-5,TRBD1,TGTGCCAGCAGCTTACAGGGGGCTGGAGGCTACACCTTC,CASSLQGAGGYTF
-,TRBJ2-6,TRBV7-9,-,TGTGCCGGCCGCAGGGGGGCTAACTCTGGGGCCAACGTCCTGACTTTC,CAGRRGANSGANVLTF
-,TRBJ2-7,TRBV6-6,-,TGTGCCATTTCCAGGGATCCCGCCTACGAGCAGTACTTC,CAISRDPAYEQYF
-,TRBJ1-6,TRBV4-3,-,TGCGCCAGCAGCCAAGGGGTCGGAGTCGGAAAGAATTCACCCCTCCACTTT,CASSQGVGVGKNSPLHF
-,TRBJ1-6,TRBV10-3,-,TGTGCCATCAGTGAGTCTCAGGGGCCCTATAATTCACCCCTCCACTTT,CAISESQGPYNSPLHF
-,TRBJ2-1,TRBV19,TRBD2,TGTGCCAGTAGCTCAAATGCTCGGGCTAGCGGGAGGAGCTCCTACAATGAGCAGTTCTTC,CASSSNARASGRSSYNEQFF
-,TRBJ2-7,TRBV27,TRBD1,TGTGCCAGCAGTCTAATAAACAGGGGCGAGCAGTACTTC,CASSLINRGEQYF
once,TRBJ1-5,TRBV7-2,TRBD1,TGTGCCAGCAGCTCCCGGACAGGTCTCGTCGGAGTATCGAATCAGCCCCAGCATTTT,CASSSRTGLVGVSNQPQHF
-,TRBJ2-1,TRBV9,TRBD2,TGTGCCAGCAGCCCGGAGCGGGAGTTCGAGCAGTTCTTC,CASSPEREFEQFF